This T cell receptor (beta chain) was sequenced during a study of shared clonotypes between healthy human individuals (dated by TCRdb to about 2020). Notes on the research overall: The cohort included three men and a couple of women between 18 and 49 years of age. To estimate repertoire size and how much clonotype sharing occurs between individuals, the study deeply sequenced the blood TCR repertoires of five healthy adults. Between about 0.85 and 10 billion PBMCs per donor were obtained by leukapheresis. Per donor, three plates each were used for CD4 naive and CD4 memory, two for CD8 naive, and one for CD8 memory. Libraries were prepared and TCR repertoires were sequenced by different laboratories using diverse techniques, in order to increase sequencing depth and limit assay-specific biases.

Summary of the overall study and its limitations: Because the study included a small number of donors, the genetic and exposure-history diversity represented was limited. Even with the large sequencing depth, rarefaction of the sorted-subset datasets indicated that sequencing was incomplete. Compared with non-shared clonotypes, clonotypes shared by all four sorted-subset donors had higher generation probabilities. Sampling was restricted to blood, and TCR repertoires in tissues likely differ from the TCR repertoires found in blood. Larger estimated clonotype richness was generally found for naive subsets than for memory subsets. Pairwise subsampling led to the expectation that sequencing depth would affect the degree of clonotype sharing among donors. When a few donors were compared, the shared fraction of clonotypes was around 5.1% for naive CD4, around 4% for naive CD8, about 2.4% for memory CD4, and 0.4% for memory CD8.

The donors were healthy, HIV-negative adults who had no recently reported acute infections or vaccinations. Only Caucasian adults living in Nashville, Tennessee, USA were represented among the donors. CD4+ T cells were enriched by magnetic negative selection; naive cells were then positively selected on CD45RA, and the negative fraction formed the memory subset. Blood was collected by leukapheresis, and PBMCs were isolated by Ficoll-Histopaque density gradient centrifugation and then cryopreserved in liquid nitrogen vapor phase. Purity and quantity of every magnetically sorted T cell population were checked by analytical flow cytometry. From each sorted fraction, genomic DNA was isolated and quantified by UV absorbance on a Nanodrop 2000c. Based on the germline V gene, the CDR1 and CDR2 sequences are MDHEN and SYDVKM. Its CDR3 holds 12 amino acids, cysteine through phenylalanine. Only the CDR3 region is kept as DNA, spanning 36 bases read in frame from base 1. A distance of 7 bases separates the germline ends of V and J, which lose 6 bases and 1 base respectively.

Comment on this clone: The antigen this receptor binds is unknown. Per-nucleotide qualities are absent, and no much larger clonotype sits a single base away.

Using the deep immunoSEQ assay, TCR CDR3 regions were amplified from genomic DNA by multiplex PCR. For each cell subset, the extracted genomic DNA was distributed evenly across all wells of several immunoSEQ 96-well plates, and each plate served as one replicate. Each replicate PCR for sorted subsets received roughly 0.2 ug genomic DNA, equal to roughly 30,000 T cell genomes. Purified libraries were quantified with a Qubit 3.0 fluorometer, sized on a Bioanalyzer 2100, and re-quantified with the KAPA Library Quantification kit. Every immunoSEQ 96-well plate was sequenced on a dedicated single-read 150-cycle Illumina NextSeq 550 flow cell. The published analysis was carried out like this. Because only junctional sequences without quality scores were contained in the immunoSEQ output, filtering matching that applied to full-length reads could not be performed. Sequences were annotated with PyIR, a Python wrapper for IgBLAST v1.9, using IMGT germline references to assign V/J genes and CDR3. Any read was removed if the V/J assignment was weak (E-value above 1e-6), the CDR3 was missing, or the read contained stop codons, out-of-frame junctions, or ambiguous translated residues. V3J clonotypes were defined as sequences sharing an identical inferred V gene, J gene, and CDR3 amino acid sequence. Percentage overlap between repertoires was computed as shared unique clonotypes divided by the size of the smaller repertoire. Repertoire richness was assessed with RTK rarefaction, the Chao1 estimator, and Recon v2.1 estimates of unobserved clonotypes. Generation probabilities for all TCRbeta clonotypes obtained by the gDNA method from a handful of donors were computed using OLGA. The source is immuneACCESS, and TCRdb retained only in-frame sequences with V and J called. Part of the clones is not carried over; for the studies checked, unresolved V genes explain less than half of this, and the remainder is unexplained. V and J calls plus clone size are reproduced from that table; the DNA served to infer D and trimming. The sample table holds hundreds of thousands of clones, of which more than 70% were seen once. The top ten hold around 1.8% of the sample.

Sample: memory CD4+ T cells sorted from blood. Per the publication, the cell subset or site label means: CD45RA-negative fraction. The sequence joins TRBV28 to TRBJ2-7, with the D gene not confidently named. The source is a woman aged 25-40 years in good health. The DNA sequence reads TGTGCCAGCAGGGCCATGTCCTACGAGCAGTACTTC. It is translated as CASRAMSYEQYF.